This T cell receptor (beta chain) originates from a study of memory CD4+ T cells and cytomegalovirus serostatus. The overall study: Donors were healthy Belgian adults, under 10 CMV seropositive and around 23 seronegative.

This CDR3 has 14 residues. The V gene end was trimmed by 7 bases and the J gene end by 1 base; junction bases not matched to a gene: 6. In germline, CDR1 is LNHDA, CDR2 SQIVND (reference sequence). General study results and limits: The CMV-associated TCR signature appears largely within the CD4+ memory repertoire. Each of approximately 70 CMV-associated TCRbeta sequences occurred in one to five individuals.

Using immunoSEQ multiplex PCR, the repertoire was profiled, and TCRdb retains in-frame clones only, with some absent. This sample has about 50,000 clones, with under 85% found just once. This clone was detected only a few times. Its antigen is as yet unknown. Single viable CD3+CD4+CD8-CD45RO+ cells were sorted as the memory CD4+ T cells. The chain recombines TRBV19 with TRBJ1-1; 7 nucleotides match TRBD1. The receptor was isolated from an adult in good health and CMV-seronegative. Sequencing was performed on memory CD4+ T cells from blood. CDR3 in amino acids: CASTTGVGNTEAFF. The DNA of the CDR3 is TGTGCCAGTACCACAGGGGTAGGGAACACTGAAGCTTTCTTT.